This is a list of T cell receptor beta chains from one sample in a study of Ad26.COV2.S vaccination and SARS-CoV-2 variants. Generated by immunoSEQ multiplex PCR, the TCRdb table keeps only in-frame clones and is missing some. The repertoire consists of around 350,000 clones, with around 90% occurring once and the leading ten covering 3.5% to 4.5%. The specimen was peripheral blood, collected after recovery from COVID-19. These TCRs come from a human donor who had recovered from COVID-19. CDR3s include the opening cysteine and the closing phenylalanine or tryptophan. D genes are given only for firm matches. Size is omitted from some rows. Given values are once, few, many or a class for expanded clones.

TRBV4-1	few	TRBJ2-7	TRBD1	CASSQGSGGEQYF	TGCGCCAGCAGCCAAGGGTCAGGGGGCGAGCAGTACTTC
TRBV7-2	.	TRBJ2-7	.	CASSSSGFSYYEQYF	TGTGCCAGCAGCTCTTCAGGGTTCTCTTACTACGAGCAGTACTTC
TRBV2	.	TRBJ2-7	.	CASSEFKPAGGGYEQYF	TGTGCCAGCAGTGAATTTAAGCCGGCAGGTGGGGGCTACGAGCAGTACTTC
TRBV7-8	once	TRBJ2-7	.	CASSLSGYEQYF	TGTGCCAGCAGCTTAAGCGGTTACGAGCAGTACTTC
TRBV4-2	.	TRBJ1-1	.	CASSQTRNTEAFF	TGTGCCAGCAGCCAGACACGGAACACTGAAGCTTTCTTT
TRBV5-4	.	TRBJ2-5	.	CASSLPFTGGGETQYF	TGTGCCAGCAGCTTGCCGTTTACCGGAGGGGGAGAGACCCAGTACTTC
TRBV7-2	.	TRBJ2-3	.	CASSLLGWGPQDTQYF	TGTGCCAGCAGCTTACTTGGTTGGGGGCCCCAAGATACGCAGTATTTT
TRBV7-9	few	TRBJ1-6	TRBD1	CASSSWTGRSSYNSPLHF	TGTGCCAGCAGCTCGTGGACAGGGAGAAGCTCCTATAATTCACCCCTCCACTTT
TRBV4-1	.	TRBJ2-3	.	CASSQYAGTQTTDTQYF	TGCGCCAGCAGCCAATACGCCGGGACCCAGACCACAGATACGCAGTATTTT
TRBV7-9	.	TRBJ2-5	.	CASSLARGGQETQYF	TGTGCCAGCAGCTTGGCCAGAGGAGGCCAAGAGACCCAGTACTTC
TRBV27	.	TRBJ1-2	TRBD1	CASSLFPPTPGQTNYGYTF	TGTGCCAGCAGTTTATTCCCTCCAACCCCGGGACAGACTAATTATGGCTACACCTTC
TRBV5-1	.	TRBJ2-3	TRBD1	CASSLQGQGYTDTQYF	TGCGCCAGCAGCTTGCAGGGACAGGGGTACACAGATACGCAGTATTTT
TRBV6-1	.	TRBJ2-7	TRBD1	CASSEGTVYEQYF	TGTGCCAGCAGTGAGGGGACAGTCTACGAGCAGTACTTC
TRBV5-4	once	TRBJ1-2	.	CASSSGQLYGYTF	TGTGCCAGCAGCTCAGGACAGTTATATGGCTACACCTTC
TRBV29-1	.	TRBJ2-1	.	CSVEGSRTSYNEQFF	TGCAGCGTTGAAGGTTCGCGGACCTCCTACAATGAGCAGTTCTTC
TRBV18	.	TRBJ2-3	TRBD2	CASSHGRSSGFTDTQYF	TGTGCCAGCTCACACGGACGTAGTAGCGGGTTCACAGATACGCAGTATTTT
TRBV9	.	TRBJ1-2	.	CASSLSGGLDNYGYTF	TGTGCCAGCAGCCTGTCCGGGGGCTTGGACAACTATGGCTACACCTTC
TRBV7-2	once	TRBJ1-2	.	CASSLKLTNYGYTF	TGTGCCAGCAGCTTAAAGTTAACTAACTATGGCTACACCTTC
TRBV11-2	.	TRBJ2-5	.	CASSLDTGGREETQYF	TGTGCCAGCAGCTTAGATACCGGGGGAAGGGAGGAGACCCAGTACTTC
TRBV10-3	once	TRBJ2-3	TRBD2	CAISEGSGGSTDTQYF	TGTGCCATCAGTGAGGGTAGCGGGGGGAGCACAGATACGCAGTATTTT
TRBV3-1/TRBV3-2	once	TRBJ1-1	.	CASSDRAGGTEAFF	TGTGCCAGCAGCGATCGGGCGGGGGGCACTGAAGCTTTCTTT
TRBV19	.	TRBJ1-1	TRBD1	CASRETGRGIEAFF	TGTGCCAGTAGGGAGACAGGGAGAGGAATTGAAGCTTTCTTT
TRBV12-3/TRBV12-4	.	TRBJ2-1	.	CASSQLSEQFF	TGTGCCAGCAGCCAACTTAGCGAGCAGTTCTTC
TRBV27	.	TRBJ2-3	TRBD1	CASRLRDRDLGSTDTQYF	TGTGCCAGCAGACTCCGGGACAGGGATCTCGGTAGCACAGATACGCAGTATTTT
TRBV7-9	.	TRBJ1-1	.	CASSSALDAFF	TGTGCCAGCAGCTCCGCCCTAGATGCTTTCTTT
TRBV4-1	.	TRBJ1-1	.	CASSPPDRTGKTEAFF	TGCGCCAGCAGTCCGCCAGACAGAACGGGAAAGACTGAAGCTTTCTTT
TRBV7-2	.	TRBJ1-3	.	CASSSPRGSGNTIYF	TGTGCCAGCAGCTCGCCCCGGGGTTCTGGAAACACCATATATTTT
TRBV10-3	once	TRBJ1-5	.	CAIRGGGEGRWAQHF	TGTGCCATCAGAGGTGGAGGGGAGGGTCGTTGGGCCCAGCATTTT
TRBV5-6	.	TRBJ2-7	TRBD1	CASSLGTGNYEQYF	TGTGCCAGCAGCTTGGGGACAGGGAACTACGAGCAGTACTTC
TRBV9	.	TRBJ1-2	.	CASSVADSPYGYTF	TGTGCCAGCAGCGTAGCGGACAGCCCCTATGGCTACACCTTC
TRBV12-5	.	TRBJ1-6	.	CASGFTGEVNNSPLHF	TGTGCTAGTGGTTTCACGGGGGAGGTAAATAATTCACCCCTCCACTTT
TRBV6-2/TRBV6-3	.	TRBJ1-5	.	CASSKVGSNQPQHF	TGTGCCAGCAGTAAGGTCGGTAGCAATCAGCCCCAGCATTTT
TRBV11-2	.	TRBJ1-2	.	CASSQNPSDTTYGYTF	TGTGCCAGCAGCCAGAATCCATCAGACACGACCTATGGCTACACCTTC
TRBV14	.	TRBJ2-1	TRBD1	CASSQAGTGNYNEQFF	TGTGCCAGCAGCCAAGCCGGGACAGGTAACTACAATGAGCAGTTCTTC
TRBV4-2	.	TRBJ2-7	.	CASSFGGIDEQYF	TGTGCCAGCAGCTTTGGAGGGATCGACGAGCAGTACTTC
TRBV5-4	.	TRBJ2-3	.	CASSREGSTDTQYF	TGTGCCAGCAGCCGCGAAGGGAGCACAGATACGCAGTATTTT
TRBV25-1	.	TRBJ2-5	TRBD2	CASSLSGADTQETQYF	TGTGCCAGCAGTCTTAGCGGGGCAGACACCCAAGAGACCCAGTACTTC
TRBV6-5	.	TRBJ1-2	.	CASSFRGGLDYGYTF	TGTGCCAGCAGCTTCCGGGGGGGTCTTGACTATGGCTACACCTTC
TRBV9	.	TRBJ2-7	.	CASSAGEFYEQYF	TGTGCCAGCAGCGCCGGGGAGTTCTACGAGCAGTACTTC
TRBV27	.	TRBJ2-7	TRBD2	CASSRLAGEQYF	TGTGCCAGCAGTAGACTAGCGGGCGAGCAGTACTTC
TRBV4-1	.	TRBJ2-5	TRBD1	CASSQLVSTGAIQETQYF	TGCGCCAGCAGCCAATTGGTCTCGACAGGGGCCATCCAAGAGACCCAGTACTTC
TRBV10-3	.	TRBJ1-3	.	CAISSGQWGQDTIYF	TGTGCCATCAGTTCCGGGCAGTGGGGGCAAGACACCATATATTTT
TRBV6-1	.	TRBJ2-5	.	CASSGAGQRGQETQYF	TGTGCCAGCAGTGGAGCGGGACAGAGGGGTCAAGAGACCCAGTACTTC
TRBV10-1	.	TRBJ2-7	TRBD1	CASSGLGQRGYEQYF	TGCGCCAGCAGTGGTCTGGGACAGAGGGGCTACGAGCAGTACTTC
TRBV7-7	.	TRBJ1-1	.	CASSPGPNTEAFF	TGTGCCAGCAGCCCTGGACCGAACACTGAAGCTTTCTTT
TRBV27	once	TRBJ2-1	.	CASTTRGYRPTYNEQFF	TGTGCCAGTACAACGCGAGGATACAGACCCACCTACAATGAGCAGTTCTTC
TRBV2	.	TRBJ1-6	.	CASSIRGDGSPLHF	TGTGCCAGCAGTATCAGGGGTGACGGCTCACCCCTCCACTTT
TRBV9	.	TRBJ1-1	TRBD1	CASSVGQEKAFF	TGTGCCAGCAGCGTCGGACAGGAGAAAGCTTTCTTT
TRBV2	.	TRBJ2-7	.	CASRQPPAYEQYF	TGTGCCAGCAGGCAACCCCCTGCCTACGAGCAGTACTTC
TRBV15	.	TRBJ2-5	.	CATSRDPLRTGLGQETQYF	TGTGCCACCAGCAGAGACCCACTTAGAACAGGGTTAGGGCAAGAGACCCAGTACTTC
TRBV5-4	few	TRBJ2-1	.	CASSLEPGSVRDEQFF	TGTGCCAGCAGCTTGGAACCCGGATCTGTTAGGGATGAGCAGTTCTTC
TRBV5-6	.	TRBJ2-5	TRBD2	CASSRGGRETQYF	TGTGCCAGCAGTCGGGGGGGCCGGGAGACCCAGTACTTC
TRBV5-1	.	TRBJ2-1	TRBD2	CASSLAATSGGNEQFF	TGCGCCAGCAGCTTGGCCGCGACTAGCGGGGGCAATGAGCAGTTCTTC
TRBV7-6	.	TRBJ1-1	.	CASSLLGSNTEAFF	TGTGCCAGCAGCCTGTTAGGGTCGAACACTGAAGCTTTCTTT
TRBV5-1	once	TRBJ2-7	.	CASSLAADGGGEQYF	TGCGCCAGCAGCTTGGCCGCTGACGGGGGCGGGGAGCAGTACTTC
TRBV6-2/TRBV6-3	.	TRBJ2-7	.	CASSYPADSYEQYF	TGTGCCAGCAGTTACCCGGCAGACTCCTACGAGCAGTACTTC
TRBV5-1	.	TRBJ2-3	.	CASSRDGKGSTDTQYF	TGCGCCAGCAGCCGGGACGGTAAGGGAAGCACAGATACGCAGTATTTT
TRBV2	.	TRBJ1-6	.	CASNIRADHYSPLHF	TGTGCCAGCAACATCCGGGCGGATCACTATTCACCCCTCCACTTT
TRBV5-5	.	TRBJ2-2	.	CASSFNTGELFF	TGTGCCAGCAGCTTTAACACCGGGGAGCTGTTTTTT